This T cell receptor (beta chain) appears in the sequencing data of a study of Ad26.COV2.S vaccination and SARS-CoV-2 variants. Across the study: The donor belonged to the COV1001 Ad26.COV2.S trial arm. The authors gave Ad26.COV2.S intramuscularly, either once or twice 56 days apart.

Trimming left V 2 bases short and J 7 bases short, with 12 bases between. The germline V gene has CDR1 LGHDT and CDR2 YNNKEL (reference sequence). The CDR3 totals 14 residues. The repertoire was sequenced with immunoSEQ multiplex PCR; TCRdb's copy has only in-frame clones and lacks some. The sample shows about 350,000 clones, 88% of them seen only once. This sample's treatment: 19 received Ad26.COV2.S at low or high dose, single or two shots; about 5 received placebo; per-sample allocation not given. The samples date from day 63 after the first vaccine or placebo injection. The individual, an adult aged 18-55 years, was a donor in Boston. An Ad26 vector expressing Wuhan-strain SARS-CoV-2 spike constituted the vaccine.

The chain is built from TRBV3-1 (or the pseudogene TRBV3-2) and TRBJ1-5; D may be TRBD1 (5 bases). The TCR sequence derives from a person aged 18-65 years who received the Ad26.COV2.S COVID-19 vaccine or a placebo. The material sequenced was peripheral blood, taken in a trial of Ad26.COV2.S vaccine versus placebo. The CDR3 DNA reads as TGTGCCAGCAGCCAATTCGGGGGAAGACAGCCCCAGCATTTT. It is translated as CASSQFGGRQPQHF.